This T cell receptor (beta chain) was sequenced during a study of CD8+ T cells in alopecia areata. This clone has just a few counts. V lost 8 bases and J 5 bases, leaving 24 bases between the germline ends. The germline CDR1 and CDR2 sequences are MDHEN and SYDVKM. This CDR3 region has 16 residues. The sequencing template was cDNA reverse transcribed from extracted RNA. Some clones are missing from TCRdb's copy, which holds only in-frame ones; the method was immunoSEQ multiplex PCR. The data hold 150,000 to 200,000 clones, with 67% observed a single time. Material: CD8+ T cells sorted from blood, obtained at week 0. The V call is TRBV28, the J call TRBJ2-5; D might be TRBD1 or TRBD2, each matching 5 bases. This TCR derives from a human donor with alopecia areata. The CDR3 region has the DNA TGTGCCAGCTTAGTAAGGGCAGGGCGGCCGGGGGAGACCCAGTACTTC. Its translation is CASLVRAGRPGETQYF.